This T cell receptor beta chain is from a study of identical twins. Study outcomes and limitations: Partial confounding of zero-insertion analyses by invariant MAIT and iNKT cells was possible. The more abundant beta clonotypes in cord blood had fewer insertions, and memory repertoires did not show this.

After template switching added a universal primer site, the resulting cDNA carried unique molecular identifiers. MiXCR, applied by TCRdb to the 5' RACE reads, yields one record per CDR3 protein. The table shows more than 1.5 million distinct CDR3 sequences, with less than 35% occurring only once. To note about this clonotype: The antigen is not known.

The CDR3 is 14 residues long. Trimming removed 0 bases from V and 4 bases from J, with 8 bases in between. Germline V gene data show CDR1 as SGHRS and CDR2 as YFSETQ. This chain uses TRBV5-1 with TRBJ2-1; D gene unclear. The material sequenced was cord blood. The TCR comes from a newborn girl in good health. CDR3 region: CASSLAERYNEQFF. The CDR3 coding sequence is TGCGCCAGCAGCTTGGCCGAACGATACAATGAGCAGTTCTTC.